This passage covers 31 T cell receptor beta chains from one sample sequenced in a study of T cells in Graves' hyperthyroidism and ophthalmopathy (dated by TCRdb to 2018 to 2020). Library creation used multiplex PCR. Sequenced on an Illumina HiSeq 2000. Amplification of TCR beta CDR3 regions was carried out from RNA transcripts. A first-round RT-PCR of the TCR CDR3 used the HTBI primer set with the Qiagen OneStep RT-PCR kit. TCRdb itself trimmed the public reads at Q25 with fastp, ran MiXCR and retained productive beta chains. Each entry merges the rows of one CDR3 protein and shows their most common DNA and genes. The sample data list some 550,000 distinct CDR3 sequences, and around 16% of these were observed just once. The top ten hold roughly 3% of the sample. The sequencing input was blood. The receptors shown here come from a woman aged 40 to 50 with Graves' ophthalmopathy.

J is TRBJ2-7 and V is TRBV7-2; D remains unclear. CDR1 and CDR2 from the germline V gene are SGHTA and FQGNSA. Between the trimmed V and J ends, which lost 8 bases and 6 bases, there was a span of 14 bases. CDR3 length: 12 amino acids. CDR3 protein: CASAPGSFEQYF. DNA of the CDR3: TGTGCCAGCGCTCCCGGTAGTTTCGAGCAGTACTTC.

This clonotype was picked up many times. The CDR3 DNA sequence: TGTGCCAGCAGCACCCCGACAGGGGCAGAGACCCAGTACTTC. Translating it yields CASSTPTGAETQYF. The gene calls are TRBV6-1 and TRBJ2-5; 8 nucleotides line up with TRBD1. Germline V lookup: CDR1 MNHNS, CDR2 SASEGT. The junction had 7 bases not matched to a gene; V was cut back by 6 bases and J by 4 bases. The CDR3 is 14 amino acids.

The table lists this clonotype with many counts. The chain carries TRBV15 and TRBJ1-1; 11 nucleotides match TRBD1. This CDR3 is built from 17 residues. In germline, CDR1 is LNHNV, CDR2 YYDKDF (reference sequence). Germline trimming cut 2 bases from V and 1 base from J; bases unmatched to any gene: 6. CDR3: CATSRRTGGLRNTEAFF. Written as DNA, the CDR3 is TGTGCCACCAGCAGAAGGACAGGGGGCCTTAGGAACACTGAAGCTTTCTTT.

The chain links TRBV5-1 to TRBJ2-1; D is uncertain. The CDR3 contains 11 residues. The germline V gene has CDR1 SGHRS and CDR2 YFSETQ. Trimming stripped 8 bases from V and 7 bases from J, with 10 bases between. This CDR3 is CASWLGNEQFF. CDR3 sequence (DNA): TGCGCCAGTTGGCTCGGAAATGAGCAGTTCTTC.

The rearrangement joins TRBV29-1 to TRBJ1-1; D may be TRBD1 (6 bases). The V and J ends lost 8 bases and 8 bases respectively, with 21 bases between them. CDR3 length: 13 amino acids. Germline V lookup: CDR1 SQVTM, CDR2 ANQGSEA. The CDR3 nucleotides read TGCAGCCCGGTATGGGGGCCGAACAGGGAAGCTTTCTTT. Translating it yields CSPVWGPNREAFF.

This clonotype was recorded a few times. The J gene is TRBJ2-5, the V gene TRBV28; a possible D gene is TRBD2 (5 bases). From germline, CDR1 is MDHEN and CDR2 SYDVKM. CDR3 size: 13 residues. Trimming left V 10 bases short and J 5 bases short, with 17 bases between. The CDR3 sequence is CATGLASTETQYF. CDR3 nucleotides: TGTGCCACGGGCCTGGCTAGCACGGAGACCCAGTACTTC.

There are many counts of this clonotype. CDR3: CASSSIADNEQFF. The CDR3 DNA reads as TGTGCCAGCAGCTCAATAGCGGACAATGAGCAGTTCTTC. The rearrangement joins TRBV11-2 to TRBJ2-1; the D gene is possibly TRBD2 (6 bases). Germline V lookup: CDR1 SGHAT, CDR2 FQNNGV. Trimming stripped 4 bases from V and 5 bases from J, with 9 bases between. This CDR3 is built from 13 residues.

The table lists this clonotype with many counts. This rearrangement joins TRBV20-1 to TRBJ1-2, with D tentatively TRBD1 (6 bases). V was trimmed by 6 bases and J by 4 bases, leaving 12 bases between them. Germline CDR1 reads DFQATT; CDR2 reads SNEGSKA (reference sequence). The CDR3 has 12 residues. The CDR3 reads CSAMSRGYGYTF. DNA of the CDR3: TGCAGTGCCATGAGCAGGGGCTATGGCTACACCTTC.

The sample holds many counts of this clonotype. CDR3 sequence reads: CASSPRTLMGEKLFF. CDR3 bases: TGTGCCAGCAGTCCCCGGACCCTCATGGGAGAAAAACTGTTTTTT. This sequence joins TRBV12-3 or TRBV12-4 and TRBJ1-4; no firm D call. There are 15 residues in the CDR3. The V gene lost 5 bases and the J gene lost 8 bases, with 18 bases spanning the gap.

This clonotype has more than one count but fewer than ten. The V and J genes are TRBV6-4 and TRBJ1-6; D may be TRBD1 (5 bases). The CDR3 is 14 amino acids. Germline-derived CDR1 and CDR2 are MRHNA and SNTAGT. Trimming took off 6 bases at V and 7 bases at J, with 13 bases between the two ends. The DNA for the CDR3 is TGTGCCAGCAGCCCTGGAGGGGCGAATTCACCCCTCCACTTT. As protein: CASSPGGANSPLHF.

This clonotype was seen repeatedly, ten times or more. V is TRBV2 and J is TRBJ1-2; possible D gene TRBD1, 5 bases. Germline loops: CDR1 SNHLY, CDR2 FYNNEI. The CDR3 has 13 amino acids. V was cut by 4 bases and J by 4 bases, with 10 bases left in between. This chain's CDR3 is CASSGGGFYGYTF. For the CDR3, the DNA is TGTGCCAGCAGTGGGGGGGGTTTCTATGGCTACACCTTC.

This clonotype was counted between two and nine times. V gene TRBV7-2 combines with J gene TRBJ2-2, with 10 nucleotides matching TRBD2. This CDR3 spans 17 amino acids. Trimming cost V 6 bases and J 0 bases; bases outside gene matches: 7. The germline V gene has CDR1 SGHTA and CDR2 FQGNSA. In DNA form, the CDR3 reads TGTGCCAGCAGGATTACTAGCGGGGCCTCGAACACCGGGGAGCTGTTTTTT. Its protein is CASRITSGASNTGELFF.

Note on this clonotype: A single base separates this from a much larger clone, so it may be a read error. This chain joins TRBV28 and TRBJ2-4; D is unresolved. V gave up 5 bases and J gave up 5 bases, with 16 bases separating them. The germline V gene has CDR1 MDHEN and CDR2 SYDVKM. The CDR3 is made up of 15 amino acids. The CDR3 sequence is CASSPPKLLENIQYF. CDR3 coding DNA: TGTGCCAGCAGTCCACCAAAGTTACTTGAAAACATTCAGTACTTC.

This clonotype has a count of ten or more. The chain combines TRBV7-9 with TRBJ1-2; unclear D gene. The CDR3 has 14 amino acids. The V gene lost 0 bases and the J gene lost 11 bases, with 16 bases spanning the gap. Germline V lookup: CDR1 SEHNR, CDR2 FQNEAQ (reference sequence). CDR3 coding DNA: TGTGCCAGCAGCTTAGCGTCTTTTGGGGAAACATACACCTTC. Encoded protein: CASSLASFGETYTF.

This clonotype showed up many times. The chain carries TRBV7-3 and TRBJ2-3; a possible D gene is TRBD2 (6 bases). This CDR3 has 15 residues. Trimming pared 5 bases from V and 2 bases from J, leaving 14 bases between. Looked up from germline, CDR1 is SGHTA and CDR2 is FQGTGA. CDR3 protein: CASSPTGGYTDTQYF. DNA of the CDR3: TGTGCCAGCAGCCCTACCGGGGGATACACAGATACGCAGTATTTT.

This clonotype was picked up a small number of times. The chain has TRBV6-1 and TRBJ2-5, with a weak D call TRBD2 (6 bases). Germline lookup yields CDR1 MNHNS and CDR2 SASEGT. V was clipped by 5 bases and J by 8 bases, with 21 bases between them. The CDR3 covers 15 residues. The CDR3 region has the DNA TGTGCCAGCAGTTATACGGGGGACCAGGTAGAAACCCAGTACTTC. Translating it yields CASSYTGDQVETQYF.

This clonotype was seen many times. The V and J genes are TRBV6-1 and TRBJ2-5, with TRBD1 matching 9 bases. Germline V gene lookup returns CDR1 MNHNS and CDR2 SASEGT. Trimming cost V 6 bases and J 5 bases; bases outside gene matches: 7. The CDR3 contains 14 residues. The CDR3 sequence is CASRGTGPSETQYF. DNA of the CDR3: TGTGCCAGCAGGGGGACAGGGCCTTCGGAGACCCAGTACTTC.

This clonotype was observed a few times. The V and J genes are TRBV5-1 and TRBJ1-1; D possibly corresponds to TRBD1 (6 bases). The CDR3 contains 16 residues. The germline V gene has CDR1 SGHRS and CDR2 YFSETQ. V was clipped by 8 bases and J by 3 bases, with 23 bases between them. CDR3 bases: TGCGCCAGTAACCGGGACAACCTGCGGGGGGACACTGAAGCTTTCTTT. As protein: CASNRDNLRGDTEAFF.

A single count supports this clonotype. The chain combines TRBV20-1 with TRBJ2-1; 10 nucleotides agree with TRBD2. The CDR3 runs to 17 residues. Germline-derived CDR1 and CDR2 are DFQATT and SNEGSKA (reference sequence). The J segment lost 7 bases and the V segment lost 5 bases, leaving 17 bases of the junction unmatched. As DNA, the CDR3 is TGCAGTGCTTTACCCACAGCGGGAGGGCTAGCGGGGAATGAGCAGTTCTTC. Protein product: CSALPTAGGLAGNEQFF.

The chain recombines TRBV20-1 with TRBJ2-7; D ambiguous. Germline lookup yields CDR1 DFQATT and CDR2 SNEGSKA (reference sequence). The CDR3 consists of 11 residues. The ends were cut back, 0 bases at V and 5 bases at J, with 5 bases in the middle. The DNA for the CDR3 is TGCAGTGCTAGAGATTCCGACGAGCAGTACTTC. Its translation: CSARDSDEQYF.

J is TRBJ2-1 and V is TRBV28, with 10 bases identical to TRBD2. Germline CDR1 is MDHEN and CDR2 is SYDVKM. V shed 6 bases and J 8 bases; nucleotides not matched to a gene: 7. This CDR3 is 14 amino acids long. CDR3 coding DNA: TGTGCCAGCAGCCCCCGAGCGGGAGGGGATGAGCAGTTCTTC. It encodes CASSPRAGGDEQFF.

This clonotype was seen many times. The chain combines TRBV30 with TRBJ1-1; TRBD1 might be the D (6 bases). This CDR3 contains 14 residues. CDR1 and CDR2 (germline): GTSNPN, SVGIG (reference sequence). The V and J ends lost 8 bases and 0 bases respectively, with 16 bases between them. Here the CDR3 DNA reads TGTGCCCCTACAGGGAAATTCATGAACACTGAAGCTTTCTTT. As protein: CAPTGKFMNTEAFF. Full variable domain (rest looked up from reference TRBV30 and TRBJ1-1): SQTIHQWPATLVQPVGSPLSLECTVEGTSNPNLYWYRQAAGRGLQLLFYSVGIGQISSEVPQNLSASRPQDRQFILSSKKLLLSDSGFYLCAPTGKFMNTEAFFGQGTRLTVV.

This clonotype was seen repeatedly, ten times or more. The chain joins TRBV11-2 to TRBJ2-1; TRBD2 matches 7 bases. The V and J ends lost 0 bases and 8 bases, in that order; junction bases with no gene match: 7. Germline CDR1 reads SGHAT; CDR2 reads FQNNGV. The CDR3 spans 15 residues. This CDR3 reads CASSLELAVHDEQFF. DNA for the CDR3: TGTGCCAGCAGCTTAGAGCTAGCGGTACACGATGAGCAGTTCTTC.

CDR3 loop: CASSLEGEGAKNIQYF. CDR3 coding DNA: TGTGCCAGCAGCCTGGAGGGGGAGGGGGCCAAAAACATTCAGTACTTC. The gene calls are TRBV5-6 and TRBJ2-4, with D possibly matching TRBD2 (7 bases). This CDR3 has 16 amino acids. V lost 4 bases, J lost 1 base, and 15 bases lay in between. Germline V gene data show CDR1 as SGHDT and CDR2 as YYEEEE.

This clonotype has at least ten counts. The CDR3 DNA reads TGTGCCAGCAGTTACTCCGGGGGACCGGCGGGAGATACGCAGTATTTT. This sequence encodes CASSYSGGPAGDTQYF. This chain links TRBV6-6 with TRBJ2-3, with a weak D call TRBD2 (6 bases). V lost 0 bases to trimming and J lost 5 bases, with 15 bases between them. The CDR3 sequence is 16 residues long. The germline V gene has CDR1 MNHNY and CDR2 SVGAGI (reference sequence).

This clonotype was recorded at least ten times. This chain links TRBV20-1 with TRBJ1-2, with 7 bases matching TRBD1. Looked up from germline, CDR1 is DFQATT and CDR2 is SNEGSKA (reference sequence). Germline trimming cut 4 bases from V and 2 bases from J; bases unmatched to any gene: 10. The CDR3 is 15 amino acids. CDR3 amino acids: CSAKTPTGTNYGYTF. DNA for the CDR3: TGCAGTGCTAAAACCCCGACAGGGACGAACTATGGCTACACCTTC.

This clonotype was recorded at least ten times. The gene calls are TRBV4-1 and TRBJ2-1; 10 bases agree with TRBD1. After removal of 0 bases from V and 6 bases from J, the junction contained 8 bases not matched to a gene. The CDR3 is 17 amino acids. Germline V gene lookup returns CDR1 MGHRA and CDR2 YSYEKL. In nucleotides, the CDR3 is TGCGCCAGCAGCCAAGACCCACCGGGACAGGGGAGCAATGAGCAGTTCTTC. It specifies CASSQDPPGQGSNEQFF.

This clonotype occurred a few times. The chain employs TRBV12-3 or TRBV12-4 and TRBJ1-1; possibly TRBD1 for D (5 bases). V was trimmed by 9 bases and J by 8 bases, leaving 13 bases between them. The CDR3 length is 11 residues. The CDR3 sequence is CASRREGEAFF. The CDR3 bases are TGTGCCAGTCGGAGGGAGGGGGAAGCTTTCTTT.

This chain uses TRBV6-5 with TRBJ2-5; 8 bases are a match to TRBD2. Germline trimming cut 4 bases from V and 3 bases from J; bases unmatched to any gene: 13. The CDR3 has 17 amino acids. Germline V CDR1 and CDR2: MNHEY, SVGAGI. CDR3 loop: CASSLDFSGGVKETQYF. CDR3 DNA: TGTGCCAGCAGTTTAGACTTCAGCGGGGGTGTCAAAGAGACCCAGTACTTC.

This clonotype was recorded many times. The chain employs TRBV28 and TRBJ2-1; TRBD1 agrees at 8 bases. The CDR3 loop spans 16 amino acids. With 2 bases clipped from V and 2 bases from J, the junction kept 5 bases outside the gene matches. The germline V gene encodes CDR1 MDHEN and CDR2 SYDVKM. The CDR3 reads CASSLNRGRTYNEQFF. In DNA form, the CDR3 reads TGTGCCAGCAGTTTAAACAGGGGGAGGACCTACAATGAGCAGTTCTTC.

The V call is TRBV27, the J call TRBJ2-1; 8 bases are a match to TRBD2. This CDR3 spans 17 amino acids. The trim removed 7 bases at V and 1 base at J, leaving 12 bases unmatched. Germline values: CDR1 MNHEY, CDR2 SMNVEV (reference sequence). In nucleotides, the CDR3 is TGTGCCAGCACGGCGGGAGGAGGGGGGATTTCCTACAATGAGCAGTTCTTC. This codes for CASTAGGGGISYNEQFF.